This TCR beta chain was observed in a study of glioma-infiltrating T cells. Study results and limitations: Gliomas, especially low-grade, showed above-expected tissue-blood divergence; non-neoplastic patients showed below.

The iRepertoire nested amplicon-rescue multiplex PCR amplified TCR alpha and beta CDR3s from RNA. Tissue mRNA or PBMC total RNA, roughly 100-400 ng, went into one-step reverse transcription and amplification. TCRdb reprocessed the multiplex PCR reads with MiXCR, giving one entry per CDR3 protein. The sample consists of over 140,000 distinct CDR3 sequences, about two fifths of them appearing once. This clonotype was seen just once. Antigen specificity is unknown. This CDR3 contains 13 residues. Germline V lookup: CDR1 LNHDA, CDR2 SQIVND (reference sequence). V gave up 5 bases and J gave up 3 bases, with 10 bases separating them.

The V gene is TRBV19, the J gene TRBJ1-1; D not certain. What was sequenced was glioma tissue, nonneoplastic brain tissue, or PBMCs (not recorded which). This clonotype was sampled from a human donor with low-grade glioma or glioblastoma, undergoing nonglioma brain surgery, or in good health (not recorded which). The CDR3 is CASSVTWDTEAFF. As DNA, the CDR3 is TGTGCCAGTAGTGTGACATGGGACACTGAAGCTTTCTTT.